The entry that follows covers one T cell receptor beta chain sequence. The data derive from a study of blood T cell repertoires in COVID-19. Background on the study: Acute and convalescent COVID-19 samples came from the United States, Italy and Spain. From T cells, B-cell-depleted T cells, or PBMCs came the material, which was cDNA or gDNA.

V was pared by 3 bases and J by 5 bases, with 7 bases of the junction left unmatched. The CDR3 is made up of 15 amino acids. Germline-derived CDR1 and CDR2 are MDHEN and SYDVKM. The data were produced by immunoSEQ multiplex PCR, yet TCRdb's version contains in-frame clones alone and is incomplete. Here the sample spans approximately 380,000 clones, around 84% being singletons. The sequence was collected from a woman younger than 35 with acute or convalescent COVID-19. The rearrangement joins TRBV28 to TRBJ2-1; 7 nucleotides agree with TRBD2. The specimen was peripheral blood. CDR3 sequence reads: CASSFVREINNEQFF. CDR3 nucleotide sequence: TGTGCCAGCAGTTTCGTGCGGGAGATCAACAATGAGCAGTTCTTC.